The 20 T cell receptor beta chains below come from one sample, sequenced in a study of blood T cell repertoires in COVID-19. Measured with immunoSEQ multiplex PCR; TCRdb has only the in-frame clones, and not every one. Found here are 230,000 or so clones, roughly 90% of them singletons; the top ten hold more than 3.5%. The sample consisted of PBMCs or T cells enriched from blood (not recorded which). The receptors come from a middle-aged woman with acute COVID-19.

CDR3 residues: CASSTNRESYGYTF. The DNA for the CDR3 is TGTGCCAGTAGTACGAACAGGGAGAGCTATGGCTACACCTTC. This chain uses TRBV19 with TRBJ1-2; perhaps TRBD1 as D (6 bases). Trimming removed 4 bases at V and 4 bases at J, with 13 bases between. Germline loops: CDR1 LNHDA, CDR2 SQIVND (reference sequence). CDR3 length: 14 residues.

The genes are TRBV7-2 and TRBJ2-1; 15 nucleotides agree with TRBD2. Losses at the gene ends were 5 bases for V and 8 bases for J; bases not matched to a gene: 4. The CDR3 contains 15 residues. Germline V gene data show CDR1 as SGHTA and CDR2 as FQGNSA. In DNA form, the CDR3 reads TGTGCCAGCAGCACCGGACTAGCGGGGGGGGATGAGCAGTTCTTC. It yields the protein CASSTGLAGGDEQFF. The full variable domain, rest sourced from reference TRBV7-2 and TRBJ2-1, is GAGVSQSPSNKVTEKGKDVELRCDPISGHTALYWYRQSLGQGLEFLIYFQGNSAPDKSGLPSDRFSAERTGGSVSTLTIQRTQQEDSAVYLCASSTGLAGGDEQFFGPGTRLTVL.

This rearrangement joins TRBV19 to TRBJ1-6, with 10 bases identical to TRBD1. Germline trimming cut 6 bases from V and 10 bases from J; bases unmatched to any gene: 12. The CDR3 covers 16 residues. Per germline, CDR1 LNHDA and CDR2 SQIVND (reference sequence). CDR3 nucleotide sequence: TGTGCCAGTAGGAAGGGACAGGGGATAGGAGGATCACCCCTCCACTTT. This encodes CASRKGQGIGGSPLHF.

The chain couples TRBV24-1 to TRBJ1-3, with 7 bases fitting TRBD1. The germline gives CDR1 KGHDR, CDR2 SFDVKD. The CDR3 spans 14 residues. The junction had 4 bases not matched to a gene; V was cut back by 9 bases and J by 0 bases. The CDR3 sequence: CATSPGGSGNTIYF. The CDR3 DNA is TGTGCCACCTCTCCAGGGGGCTCTGGAAACACCATATATTTT.

This chain uses TRBV19 with TRBJ1-1; 10 bases map to TRBD1. The CDR3 has 14 amino acids. The J segment lost 2 bases and the V segment lost 10 bases, leaving 7 bases of the junction unmatched. Germline assignment: CDR1 LNHDA and CDR2 SQIVND (reference sequence). The CDR3 is CATTGGSPNTEAFF. The DNA of the CDR3 is TGTGCCACGACAGGGGGCAGTCCCAACACTGAAGCTTTCTTT.

The rearrangement links TRBV15 to TRBJ1-4; 8 bases align to TRBD1. Germline V lookup: CDR1 LNHNV, CDR2 YYDKDF (reference sequence). Trimming took 4 bases from V and 4 from J; bases not matched to a gene: 5. CDR3 length: 15 residues. The CDR3 DNA reads TGTGCCACCAGCACCAGACAGGGGTATAATGAAAAACTGTTTTTT. This encodes CATSTRQGYNEKLFF. The whole variable domain, remainder taken from reference TRBV15 and TRBJ1-4, is DAMVIQNPRYQVTQFGKPVTLSCSQTLNHNVMYWYQQKSSQAPKLLFHYYDKDFNNEADTPDNFQSRRPNTSFCFLDIRSPGLGDTAMYLCATSTRQGYNEKLFFGSGTQLSVL.

This chain links TRBV6-1 with TRBJ1-5; D gene ambiguous. The CDR3 loop spans 15 amino acids. Germline CDR1 MNHNS, CDR2 SASEGT. The V end was cut by 3 bases, the J end by 4 bases, with 13 bases between. The CDR3 DNA sequence: TGTGCCAGCAGTGACAGCGGGTCAAAAAATCAGCCCCAGCATTTT. Translating gives CASSDSGSKNQPQHF.

The gene calls are TRBV5-6 and TRBJ1-2; 7 bases agree with TRBD1. The CDR3 spans 15 residues. V was clipped by 5 bases and J by 7 bases; unmatched bases: 14. Germline CDR1 and CDR2: SGHDT and YYEEEE. The CDR3 here is CASRKTGVSGPGYTF. CDR3 nucleotide sequence: TGTGCCAGCAGAAAAACAGGGGTGTCCGGCCCTGGCTACACCTTC.

The chain couples TRBV21-1 to TRBJ1-4; the table assigns TRBD1, which was not confirmed against the DNA. TRBV21-1 is shown as a pseudogene. The CDR3 has 14 amino acids. The chain's CDR3 is CASRTGTGGEKLFF. CDR3 in DNA: TGTGCCAGCAGGACCGGGACAGGGGGCGAAAAACTGTTTTTT.

The chain links TRBV27 to TRBJ1-5; D is possibly TRBD1 (6 bases). This CDR3 spans 14 amino acids. Germline CDR1 and CDR2: MNHEY and SMNVEV (reference sequence). Trimming shortened V by 5 bases and J by 4 bases, and 12 bases separated the two germline ends. CDR3 sequence (DNA): TGTGCCAGCAGTCTGAGGGGGGGTAATCAGCCCCAGCATTTT. This encodes CASSLRGGNQPQHF.

This clone came up a few times. The chain employs TRBV6-2 or TRBV6-3 and TRBJ1-5; D might be TRBD1 (5 bases). Trimming removed 1 base from V and 5 bases from J, with 12 bases in between. There are 15 residues in the CDR3. CDR1 is MNHEY and CDR2 is SVGEGT in the germline V gene. CDR3 amino acids: CASSYYGRRDQPQHF. As DNA, the CDR3 is TGTGCCAGCAGTTACTATGGGCGCAGGGATCAGCCCCAGCATTTT.

This clone was observed a handful of times. This rearrangement joins TRBV6-5 to TRBJ1-4, with 8 bases that match TRBD1. The CDR3 is made up of 14 amino acids. The V and J ends lost 6 bases and 1 base, in that order; junction bases with no gene match: 1. CDR1 MNHEY and CDR2 SVGAGI come from the germline V gene. As DNA, the CDR3 is TGTGCCAGCAGCAGGGGGCGAACTAATGAAAAACTGTTTTTT. Amino acid sequence: CASSRGRTNEKLFF.

CDR3 in DNA: TGTGCCAGCAGCTTGGATAACAGGGGTACTAATGAAAAACTGTTTTTT. Translated, it gives CASSLDNRGTNEKLFF. This rearrangement joins TRBV11-2 to TRBJ1-4; TRBD1 matches 7 bases. The CDR3 has 16 amino acids. The J segment lost 2 bases and the V segment lost 3 bases, leaving 6 bases of the junction unmatched. Germline V gene lookup returns CDR1 SGHAT and CDR2 FQNNGV.

The chain employs TRBV2 and TRBJ1-4, with D unresolved. The V gene's germline CDR1 is SNHLY and CDR2 FYNNEI. The CDR3 extends over 11 amino acids. V shed 6 bases and J shed 11 bases, with 10 bases lying between them. The CDR3 protein is CASSPDWKLFF. The CDR3 bases are TGTGCCAGCAGCCCAGACTGGAAACTGTTTTTT.

This chain joins TRBV3-1 (or the pseudogene TRBV3-2) and TRBJ2-2; the match to TRBD2 covers 16 bases. From germline, CDR1 is LGHDT and CDR2 YNNKEL (reference sequence). The trim removed 6 bases at V and 4 bases at J, leaving 14 bases unmatched. The CDR3 runs 20 residues. CDR3 region: CASSHSGLAGGPGSTGELFF. The CDR3 DNA follows: TGTGCCAGCAGTCATTCGGGACTAGCGGGGGGGCCAGGCTCCACCGGGGAGCTGTTTTTT.

CDR3: CASSYEPGDSGTRAQYV. The CDR3 bases are TGTGCCAGCAGTTACGAACCCGGGGACAGTGGGACTCGGGCGCAGTACGTC. This chain connects TRBV6-2 or TRBV6-3 to TRBJ2-7; TRBD1 might be the D (7 bases). Trimming removed 2 bases at V and 9 bases at J, with 26 bases between. The CDR3 length is 17 residues. Looked up from germline, CDR1 is MNHEY and CDR2 is SVGEGT.

The chain links TRBV4-1 to TRBJ2-2; 9 nucleotides match TRBD1. From germline, CDR1 is MGHRA and CDR2 YSYEKL. Trimming removed 4 bases from V and 2 bases from J; junction bases left unmatched: 2. There are 15 residues in the CDR3. Written as DNA, the CDR3 is TGCGCCAGCAGCCGGACAGGGGTTAACACCGGGGAGCTGTTTTTT. Amino acid sequence: CASSRTGVNTGELFF.

The rearrangement links TRBV30 to TRBJ1-1; TRBD1 matches 8 bases. CDR1 GTSNPN and CDR2 SVGIG come from the germline V gene (reference sequence). V lost 6 bases, J lost 4 bases, and 10 bases stayed unmatched. The CDR3 loop spans 14 amino acids. CDR3 DNA sequence: TGTGCCTGTAACTACGGACAGGGAGGCACTGAAGCTTTCTTT. It translates to CACNYGQGGTEAFF.

This clone was seen just once. The chain uses TRBV25-1 and TRBJ2-3; 8 bases line up with TRBD1. J gave up 5 bases and V 5 bases, and 6 bases lay outside the gene matches. CDR3 size: 14 residues. Germline CDR1 and CDR2: MGHDK and SYGVNS. For the CDR3, the DNA is TGTGCCAGCAGTAAACAGGGGGGAGGAGATACGCAGTATTTT. It is translated as CASSKQGGGDTQYF.

This rearrangement joins TRBV7-9 to TRBJ1-2, with D maybe TRBD1 (6 bases). CDR3 length: 14 amino acids. Trimming removed 3 bases at V and 0 bases at J, with 8 bases between. Germline assignment: CDR1 SEHNR and CDR2 FQNEAQ (reference sequence). CDR3 in amino acids: CASSLAGANYGYTF. Written as DNA, the CDR3 is TGTGCCAGCAGCTTGGCAGGGGCTAACTATGGCTACACCTTC.